This T cell receptor (beta chain) appears in the sequencing data of a study of beta chain features in type 1 diabetes. Sequenced material consisted of expressed TCRB transcripts (all of the isolated RNA was reverse transcribed). TCRdb's copy holds only in-frame clones and misses some; the assay was immunoSEQ multiplex PCR. The repertoire has hundreds of thousands of clones, 15% to 18% of them found once; the top ten carry approximately 0.093%. In its sample, this clone was seen a few times. Its antigen is as yet unknown. Study-wide results and caveats: Cells expressing TCR highly could be over-represented by cDNA sequencing. All four CD4+ subsets from Type 1 diabetes patients carried moderately but significantly shorter TCRB CDR3s.

Losses at the gene ends were 3 bases for V and 6 bases for J; bases not matched to a gene: 8. The CDR3 consists of 15 residues. Germline values: CDR1 KGHSH, CDR2 LQKENI. CD45RO/CCR7/CD25/CD127/CD95/CD27 staining was used to isolate CD4+ naive, central memory, regulatory and stem cell-like memory cells by sorting. Sort purity for all populations was recorded as exceeding 98%. The sequenced sample was naive CD4+ T cells from blood. The genes are TRBV18 and TRBJ1-1, with 9 bases matching TRBD1. The clonotype comes from a man younger than 35 in good health. CDR3 protein: CASSPWDRAVAEAFF. In DNA, the CDR3 is TGTGCCAGCTCACCGTGGGACAGGGCTGTCGCTGAAGCTTTCTTT.